This T cell receptor beta chain is from a study of cytomegalovirus exposure and HLA in healthy donors. Study-level results: A few of the chains that were CMV-associated were confirmed in vitro to be specific for CMV antigens. Being indistinguishable, some V segments were excluded, TRBV6-2 and TRBV6-3 among them. The classifier reportedly diagnosed cytomegalovirus status with high sensitivity and specificity. From TCR beta sequences, most subjects' HLA-A and HLA-B alleles were reportedly predicted accurately.

The germline V gene has CDR1 SEHNR and CDR2 FQNEAQ (reference sequence). The CDR3 is 16 residues long. The V gene end was trimmed by 5 bases and the J gene end by 2 bases; junction bases not matched to a gene: 12. About this clone itself: No antigen is known for it.

Use of 60 Vbeta and 13 Jbeta primers characterized the PCR. Generated by immunoSEQ multiplex PCR, the TCRdb table keeps only in-frame clones and is missing some. Among roughly 200,000 clones listed, around 80% were seen once. The chain carries TRBV7-9 and TRBJ2-7; TRBD1 agrees at 7 bases. The clonotype originates from a man in his forties in good health and CMV-seronegative. Sequencing used PBMCs. CDR3 loop: CASSHPGTVSTYEQYF. CDR3 coding DNA: TGTGCCAGCAGCCATCCCGGGACAGTTAGCACCTACGAGCAGTACTTC.